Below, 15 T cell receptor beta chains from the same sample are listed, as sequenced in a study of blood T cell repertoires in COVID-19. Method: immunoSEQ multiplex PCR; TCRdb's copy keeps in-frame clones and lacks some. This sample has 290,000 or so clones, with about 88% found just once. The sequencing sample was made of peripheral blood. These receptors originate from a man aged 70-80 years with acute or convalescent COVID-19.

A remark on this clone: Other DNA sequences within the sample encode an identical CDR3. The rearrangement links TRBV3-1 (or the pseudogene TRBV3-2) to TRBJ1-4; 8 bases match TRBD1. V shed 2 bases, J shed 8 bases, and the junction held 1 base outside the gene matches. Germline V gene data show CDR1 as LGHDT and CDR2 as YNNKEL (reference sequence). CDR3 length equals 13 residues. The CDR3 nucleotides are TGTGCCAGCAGCCAAAACAGGGGGGAAAAACTGTTTTTT. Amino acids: CASSQNRGEKLFF.

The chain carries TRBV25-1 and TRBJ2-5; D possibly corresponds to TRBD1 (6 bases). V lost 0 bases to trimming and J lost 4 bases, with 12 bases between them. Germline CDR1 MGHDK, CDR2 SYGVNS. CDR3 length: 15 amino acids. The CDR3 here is CASSEYRGSRETQYF. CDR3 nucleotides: TGTGCCAGCAGTGAATACAGGGGCTCAAGAGAGACCCAGTACTTC.

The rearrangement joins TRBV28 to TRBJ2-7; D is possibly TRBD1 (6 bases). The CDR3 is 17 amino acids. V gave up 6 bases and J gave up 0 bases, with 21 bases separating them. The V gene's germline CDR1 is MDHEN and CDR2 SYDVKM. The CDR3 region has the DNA TGTGCCAGCAGACCTCCCGGACAGTCTATACTCTCCTACGAGCAGTACTTC. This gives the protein CASRPPGQSILSYEQYF.

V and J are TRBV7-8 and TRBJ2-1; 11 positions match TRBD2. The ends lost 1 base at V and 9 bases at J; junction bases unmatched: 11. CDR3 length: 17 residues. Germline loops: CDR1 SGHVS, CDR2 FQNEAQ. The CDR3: CASSLVGTSGVPTEQFF. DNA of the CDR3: TGTGCCAGCAGCTTAGTGGGGACTAGCGGTGTCCCGACTGAGCAGTTCTTC.

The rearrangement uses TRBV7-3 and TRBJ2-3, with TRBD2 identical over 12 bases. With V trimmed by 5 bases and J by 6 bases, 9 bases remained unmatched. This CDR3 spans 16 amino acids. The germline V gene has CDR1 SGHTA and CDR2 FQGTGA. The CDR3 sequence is CASSLASGGAGDTQYF. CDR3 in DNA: TGTGCCAGCAGCCTGGCTAGCGGGGGGGCTGGTGATACGCAGTATTTT. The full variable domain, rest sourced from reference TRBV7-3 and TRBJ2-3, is GAGVSQTPSNKVTEKGKYVELRCDPISGHTALYWYRQSLGQGPEFLIYFQGTGAADDSGLPNDRFFAVRPEGSVSTLKIQRTERGDSAVYLCASSLASGGAGDTQYFGPGTRLTVL.

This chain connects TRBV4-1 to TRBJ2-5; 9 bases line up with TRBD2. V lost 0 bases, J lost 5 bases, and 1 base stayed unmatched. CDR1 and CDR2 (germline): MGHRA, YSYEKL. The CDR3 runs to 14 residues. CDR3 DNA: TGCGCCAGCAGCCAAGATGGACTAGCGGAGACCCAGTACTTC. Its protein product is CASSQDGLAETQYF.

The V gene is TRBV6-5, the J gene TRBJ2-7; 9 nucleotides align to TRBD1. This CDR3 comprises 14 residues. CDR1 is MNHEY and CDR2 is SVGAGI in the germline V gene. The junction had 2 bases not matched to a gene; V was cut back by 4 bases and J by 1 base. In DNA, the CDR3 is TGTGCCAGCAGTTCGGACAGGGGATCCTACGAGCAGTACTTC. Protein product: CASSSDRGSYEQYF.

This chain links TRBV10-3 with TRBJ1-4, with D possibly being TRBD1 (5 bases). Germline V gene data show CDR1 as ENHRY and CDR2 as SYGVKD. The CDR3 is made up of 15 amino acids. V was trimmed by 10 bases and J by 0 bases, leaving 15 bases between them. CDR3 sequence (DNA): TGTGCCACCACAAGACAGATAGCAACTAATGAAAAACTGTTTTTT. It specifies CATTRQIATNEKLFF.

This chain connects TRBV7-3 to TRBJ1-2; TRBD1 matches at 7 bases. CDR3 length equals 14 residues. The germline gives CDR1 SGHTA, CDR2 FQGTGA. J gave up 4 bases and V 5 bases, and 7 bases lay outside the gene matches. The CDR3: CASSPTGTGYGYTF. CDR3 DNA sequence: TGTGCCAGCAGCCCGACAGGGACGGGCTATGGCTACACCTTC.

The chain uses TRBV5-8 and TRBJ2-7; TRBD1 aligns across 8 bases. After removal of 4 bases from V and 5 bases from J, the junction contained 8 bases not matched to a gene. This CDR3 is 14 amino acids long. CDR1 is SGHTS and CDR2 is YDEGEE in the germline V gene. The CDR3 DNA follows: TGTGCCAGCAGCCTTGGACAGGGCAACGACGAGCAGTACTTC. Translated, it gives CASSLGQGNDEQYF.

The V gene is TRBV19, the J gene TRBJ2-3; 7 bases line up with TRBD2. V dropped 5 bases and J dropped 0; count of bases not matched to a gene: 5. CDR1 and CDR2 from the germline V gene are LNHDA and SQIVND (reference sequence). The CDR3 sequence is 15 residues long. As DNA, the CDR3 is TGTGCCAGTAGTGCCGGGGGGATTAGCACAGATACGCAGTATTTT. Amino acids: CASSAGGISTDTQYF.

The CDR3, as DNA: TGTGCCAGCAGACAGGGGGCAGGTTCACCCCTCCACTTT. Translation: CASRQGAGSPLHF. The chain links TRBV28 to TRBJ1-6, with 9 bases aligning to TRBD1. The CDR3 is 13 amino acids. Germline trimming cut 6 bases from V and 9 bases from J; bases unmatched to any gene: 3. The germline gives CDR1 MDHEN, CDR2 SYDVKM.

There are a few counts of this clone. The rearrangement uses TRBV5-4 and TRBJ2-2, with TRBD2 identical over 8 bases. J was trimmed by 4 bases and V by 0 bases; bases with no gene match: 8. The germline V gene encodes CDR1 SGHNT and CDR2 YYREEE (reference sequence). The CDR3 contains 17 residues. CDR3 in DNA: TGTGCCAGCAGCTTGGCCGGACTAGCCGGGAGCACCGGGGAGCTGTTTTTT. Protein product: CASSLAGLAGSTGELFF.

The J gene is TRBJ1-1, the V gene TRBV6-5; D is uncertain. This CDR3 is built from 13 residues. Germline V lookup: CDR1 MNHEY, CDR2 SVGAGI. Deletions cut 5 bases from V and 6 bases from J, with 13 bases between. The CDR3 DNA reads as TGTGCCAGCAGTCGACACAGTACCTCTGAAGCTTTCTTT. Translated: CASSRHSTSEAFF.

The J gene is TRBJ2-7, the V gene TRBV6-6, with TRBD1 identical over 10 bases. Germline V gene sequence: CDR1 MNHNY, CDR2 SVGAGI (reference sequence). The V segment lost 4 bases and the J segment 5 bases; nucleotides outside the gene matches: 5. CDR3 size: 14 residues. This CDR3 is CASSWGDRGHEQYF. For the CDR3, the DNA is TGTGCCAGCAGTTGGGGGGACAGGGGCCACGAGCAGTACTTC.